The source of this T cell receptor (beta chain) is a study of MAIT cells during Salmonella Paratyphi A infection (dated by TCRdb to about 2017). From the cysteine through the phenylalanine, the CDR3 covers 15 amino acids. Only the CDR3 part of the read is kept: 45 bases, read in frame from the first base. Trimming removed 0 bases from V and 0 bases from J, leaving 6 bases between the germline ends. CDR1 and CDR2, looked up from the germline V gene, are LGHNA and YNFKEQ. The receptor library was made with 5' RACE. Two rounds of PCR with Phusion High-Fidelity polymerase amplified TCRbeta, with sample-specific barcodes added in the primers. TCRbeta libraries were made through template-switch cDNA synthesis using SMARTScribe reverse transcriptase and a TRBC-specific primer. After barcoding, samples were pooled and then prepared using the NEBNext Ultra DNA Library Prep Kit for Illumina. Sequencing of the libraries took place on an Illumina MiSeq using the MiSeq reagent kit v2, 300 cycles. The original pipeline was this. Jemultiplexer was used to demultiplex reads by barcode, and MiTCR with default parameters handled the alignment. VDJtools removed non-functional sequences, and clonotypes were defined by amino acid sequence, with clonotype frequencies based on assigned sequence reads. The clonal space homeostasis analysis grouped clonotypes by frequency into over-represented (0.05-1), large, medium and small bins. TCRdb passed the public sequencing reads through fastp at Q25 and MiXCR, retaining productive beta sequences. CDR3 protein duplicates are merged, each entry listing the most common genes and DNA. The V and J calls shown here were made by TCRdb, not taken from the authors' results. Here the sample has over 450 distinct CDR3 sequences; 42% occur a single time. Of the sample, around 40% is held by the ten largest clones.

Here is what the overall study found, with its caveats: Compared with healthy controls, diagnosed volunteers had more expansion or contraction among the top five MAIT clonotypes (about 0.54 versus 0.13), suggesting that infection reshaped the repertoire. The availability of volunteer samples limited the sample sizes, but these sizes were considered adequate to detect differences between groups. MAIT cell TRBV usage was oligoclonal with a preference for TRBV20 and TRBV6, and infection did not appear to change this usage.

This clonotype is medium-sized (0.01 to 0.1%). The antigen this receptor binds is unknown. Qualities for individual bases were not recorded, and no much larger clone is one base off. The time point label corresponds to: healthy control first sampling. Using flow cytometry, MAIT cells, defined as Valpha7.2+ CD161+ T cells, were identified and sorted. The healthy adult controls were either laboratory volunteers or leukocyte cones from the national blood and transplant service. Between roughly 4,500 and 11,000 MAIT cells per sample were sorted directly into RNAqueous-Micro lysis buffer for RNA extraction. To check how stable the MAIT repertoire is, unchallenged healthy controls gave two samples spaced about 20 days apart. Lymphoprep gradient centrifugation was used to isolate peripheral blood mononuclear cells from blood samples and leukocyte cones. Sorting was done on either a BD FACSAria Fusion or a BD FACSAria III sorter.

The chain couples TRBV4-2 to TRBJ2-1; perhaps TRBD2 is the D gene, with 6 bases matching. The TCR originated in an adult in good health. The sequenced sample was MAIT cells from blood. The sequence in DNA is TGTGCCAGCAGCCAAGAGGGGGGCTCCTACAATGAGCAGTTCTTC. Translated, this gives CASSQEGGSYNEQFF.